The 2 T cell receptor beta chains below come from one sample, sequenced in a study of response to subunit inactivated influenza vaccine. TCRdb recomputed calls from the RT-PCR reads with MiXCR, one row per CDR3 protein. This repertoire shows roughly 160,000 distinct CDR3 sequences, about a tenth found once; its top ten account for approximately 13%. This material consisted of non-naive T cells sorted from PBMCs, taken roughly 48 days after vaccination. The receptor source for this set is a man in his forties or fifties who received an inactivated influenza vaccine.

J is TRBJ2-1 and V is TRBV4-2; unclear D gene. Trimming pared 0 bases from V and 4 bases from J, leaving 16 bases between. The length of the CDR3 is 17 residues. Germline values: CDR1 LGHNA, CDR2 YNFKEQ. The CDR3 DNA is TGTGCCAGCAGCCAAGAGGGAACGAGGCGGAGTTACAATGAGCAGTTCTTC. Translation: CASSQEGTRRSYNEQFF.

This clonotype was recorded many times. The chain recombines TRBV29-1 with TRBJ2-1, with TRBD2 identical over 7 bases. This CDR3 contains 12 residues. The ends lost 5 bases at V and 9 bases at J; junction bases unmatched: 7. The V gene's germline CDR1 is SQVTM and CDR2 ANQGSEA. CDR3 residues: CSVNLGRGEQFF. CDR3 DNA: TGCAGCGTTAACCTAGGGAGGGGTGAGCAGTTCTTC.